This T cell receptor beta chain was observed in a study of blood T cell repertoires in COVID-19. About the research overall: The origin of the acute and convalescent COVID-19 samples was the United States, Italy and Spain. T cells, B-cell-depleted T cells, or PBMCs supplied cDNA or gDNA.

The CDR3 is 12 residues long. V dropped 5 bases and J dropped 8 bases, with 7 bases sitting between them. Looked up from germline, CDR1 is MNHEY and CDR2 is SMNVEV (reference sequence). Per the original data handling: Amplification of reference gene primers provided the estimated nucleated cell counts. Only in-frame clones appear in the TCRdb table, and some are missing; sequencing was by immunoSEQ multiplex PCR. Clonal size and the V and J genes are those of that table, whereas D and trimming came from the DNA. The sample comprises a few hundred thousand clones, 80% to 90% of which are singletons, and more than 0.95% rests with the top ten.

This TCR came from a man aged 35 to 55 with acute or convalescent COVID-19. The chain carries TRBV27 and TRBJ1-6, with D tentatively TRBD1 (5 bases). The specimen sequenced was peripheral blood. CDR3 residues: CASSRQYSPLHF. The CDR3 DNA is TGTGCCAGCAGTAGACAGTATTCACCCCTCCACTTT.